This T cell receptor beta chain was recovered during a study of blood T cells in healthy people across ages. Notes on the study in general: Unsorted PBMCs blocked a conclusive comparison of naive and antigen-experienced cells. Compared with aged donors, long-lived donors showed fewer expanded clones, suggesting selection. Possibly confounding the expanded clonotype changes was the fact that donor CMV status was unknown.

The germline CDR1 and CDR2 sequences are MNHEY and SMNVEV (reference sequence). The CDR3 runs to 17 residues. Trimming pared 0 bases from V and 2 bases from J, leaving 11 bases between. There are a few counts of this clonotype. As yet, its antigen is unknown. Together with a sample-barcoded 5' primer, a J-beta primer mix was included in a second PCR lasting roughly 6 to 12 cycles. TCRdb reprocessed the 5' RACE reads via MiXCR and lists one record per CDR3 protein. The sample records approximately 800,000 distinct CDR3 sequences, about half being singletons. The sequence came from an older man in good health. Material: blood. This rearrangement joins TRBV27 to TRBJ2-6; possible D gene TRBD1, 6 bases. The CDR3: CASSLSTGNAGANVLTF. CDR3 bases: TGTGCCAGCAGTTTATCCACAGGGAACGCTGGGGCCAACGTCCTGACTTTC. Drawing the rest from reference TRBV27 and TRBJ2-6, the complete variable domain is EAQVTQNPRYLITVTGKKLTVTCSQNMNHEYMSWYRQDPGLGLRQIYYSMNVEVTDKGDVPEGYKVSRKEKRNFPLILESPSPNQTSLYFCASSLSTGNAGANVLTFGAGSRLTVL.